These 17 T cell receptor beta chains were sequenced from one sample in a study of blood T cell repertoires in COVID-19. Sequencing was performed with immunoSEQ multiplex PCR; in TCRdb, only in-frame clones are kept and a portion is missing. The repertoire has about 200,000 clones, approximately 91% of them found once; the top ten carry 18%. Sequencing input: peripheral blood. The source of these receptors is a man over 45 with COVID-19, enrolled during active disease.

This clone was recorded once. The rearrangement links TRBV30 to TRBJ2-3; 7 bases fit TRBD1. The CDR3 covers 15 residues. Trimming removed 0 bases from V and 1 base from J; junction bases left unmatched: 4. The germline gives CDR1 GTSNPN, CDR2 SVGIG (reference sequence). The CDR3 nucleotides read TGTGCCTGGAGTGTAGGAACAGGGGGCACAGATACGCAGTATTTT. The encoded protein is CAWSVGTGGTDTQYF.

J is TRBJ1-6 and V is TRBV27; possible D gene TRBD1, 5 bases. Between the trimmed V and J ends, which lost 4 bases and 9 bases, there was a span of 10 bases. Germline loops: CDR1 MNHEY, CDR2 SMNVEV (reference sequence). This CDR3 has 13 amino acids. CDR3 coding DNA: TGTGCCAGCAGTTCTCAGGGAAGTTCACCCCTCCACTTT. Its protein is CASSSQGSSPLHF.

The rearrangement uses TRBV12-5 and TRBJ2-3; weak D call: TRBD1 (7 bases). Trimming took off 0 bases at V and 4 bases at J, with 20 bases between the two ends. CDR3 length: 18 amino acids. In germline, CDR1 is LGHNT, CDR2 FRNRAP. The CDR3 bases are TGTGCTAGTGGTTTGGTACGGGTGGAGGGGGCGCCCCCAGATACGCAGTATTTT. Amino acids: CASGLVRVEGAPPDTQYF.

V gene TRBV25-1 combines with J gene TRBJ1-2, with D uncertain. The V end was cut by 0 bases, the J end by 5 bases, with 13 bases between. The CDR3 is 15 amino acids. Germline CDR1 and CDR2: MGHDK and SYGVNS. The CDR3 DNA is TGTGCCAGCAGTGAATATTTAGCCAGTCCATATGGCTACACCTTC. Its translation is CASSEYLASPYGYTF.

The chain carries TRBV19 and TRBJ2-3; D call uncertain. Germline CDR1 and CDR2: LNHDA and SQIVND (reference sequence). The V end lost 5 bases, the J end lost 0 bases, and 12 bases lay between the germline ends. The CDR3 totals 15 residues. The CDR3 reads CASSPQGASTDTQYF. Here the CDR3 DNA reads TGTGCCAGTAGTCCGCAAGGAGCTAGCACAGATACGCAGTATTTT.

This CDR3 is CASSEDSGQGDTIYF. The CDR3, as DNA: TGTGCCAGCAGTGAAGACTCGGGACAGGGAGACACCATATATTTT. The chain combines TRBV6-1 with TRBJ1-3, with 9 bases aligning to TRBD1. Germline assignment: CDR1 MNHNS and CDR2 SASEGT. The CDR3 totals 15 residues. Losses at the gene ends were 1 base for V and 8 bases for J; bases not matched to a gene: 6.

This chain joins TRBV4-1 and TRBJ2-7, with 8 bases identical to TRBD2. V trimming: 3 bases; J trimming: 4 bases; junction bases outside the gene matches: 2. The germline V gene encodes CDR1 MGHRA and CDR2 YSYEKL. The CDR3 is made up of 13 amino acids. CDR3: CASSHGLAYEQYF. The CDR3 DNA sequence: TGCGCCAGCAGCCACGGACTAGCTTACGAGCAGTACTTC.

V gene TRBV7-9 combines with J gene TRBJ2-1, with 10 bases matching TRBD1. The CDR3 spans 15 residues. Germline-derived CDR1 and CDR2 are SEHNR and FQNEAQ (reference sequence). V was pared by 3 bases and J by 8 bases, with 7 bases of the junction left unmatched. The CDR3 is CASSFRQGATDEQFF. CDR3 bases: TGTGCCAGCAGCTTTAGACAGGGGGCTACCGATGAGCAGTTCTTC.

This clone has only one observation. The chain has TRBV2 and TRBJ2-2; the D gene is possibly TRBD2 (6 bases). The CDR3 sequence is 14 residues long. Germline V gene sequence: CDR1 SNHLY, CDR2 FYNNEI. Trimming pared 5 bases from V and 7 bases from J, leaving 14 bases between. The CDR3 DNA sequence: TGTGCCAGCAGTCGGGAGATGGCTGACGGGGAGCTGTTTTTT. This codes for CASSREMADGELFF.

This clone was detected only once. The rearrangement joins TRBV7-2 to TRBJ2-5; 7 bases agree with TRBD2. The CDR3 is 15 amino acids. V lost 5 bases to trimming and J lost 0 bases; unmatched junction nucleotides: 6. From germline, CDR1 is SGHTA and CDR2 FQGNSA. The CDR3 nucleotides are TGTGCCAGCAGCCCACGCGGGGGTCACCAAGAGACCCAGTACTTC. Its translation is CASSPRGGHQETQYF.

This rearrangement joins TRBV7-9 to TRBJ1-2, with D maybe TRBD1 (6 bases). This CDR3 comprises 14 residues. The V gene's germline CDR1 is SEHNR and CDR2 FQNEAQ (reference sequence). Trimming shortened V by 0 bases and J by 4 bases, and 9 bases separated the two germline ends. CDR3 region: CASSLAARGYGYTF. The CDR3 nucleotides are TGTGCCAGCAGCTTAGCTGCCAGGGGCTATGGCTACACCTTC.

Notes on this clone: One end of the junction does not line up with germline, which may come from a read error. The chain is built from TRBV27 and TRBJ2-2; 9 nucleotides align to TRBD1. There are 17 residues in the CDR3. Germline V lookup: CDR1 MNHEY, CDR2 SMNVEV (reference sequence). CDR3 nucleotide sequence: TGTGCCAGCAGTGCCGGGACAGGGAAGGGGAACGCCGGGGAGCTGTTTTTT. It specifies CASSAGTGKGNAGELFF.

This sequence joins TRBV10-1 and TRBJ2-3; D possibly corresponds to TRBD1 (5 bases). Per the germline V gene, CDR1 is WNHNN and CDR2 is SYGVQD (reference sequence). CDR3 length: 15 amino acids. V lost 2 bases and J 8 bases, leaving 17 bases between the germline ends. The CDR3, as DNA: TGCGCCAGCAGTGAGGGACATGGCCCGGAAGGTACGCAGTATTTT. Residues: CASSEGHGPEGTQYF.

The chain employs TRBV6-5 and TRBJ1-1; D possibly corresponds to TRBD1 (6 bases). Deletions cut 7 bases from V and 2 bases from J, with 11 bases between. Germline CDR1 is MNHEY and CDR2 is SVGAGI. There are 13 residues in the CDR3. CDR3 sequence reads: CASTGQRNTEAFF. For the CDR3, the DNA is TGTGCCAGCACGGGACAACGCAACACTGAAGCTTTCTTT.

The chain combines TRBV7-7 with TRBJ1-4; TRBD1 matches 9 bases. The CDR3 consists of 15 residues. V gave up 2 bases and J gave up 11 bases; unmatched junction bases: 9. Germline values: CDR1 SSHAT, CDR2 FNYEAQ (reference sequence). CDR3 sequence reads: CASSLPTGGGGKLFF. The CDR3 DNA follows: TGTGCCAGCAGCTTACCGACAGGGGGAGGAGGGAAACTGTTTTTT.

The chain joins TRBV7-9 to TRBJ1-6, with 9 bases matching TRBD1. The CDR3 loop spans 17 amino acids. CDR1 SEHNR and CDR2 FQNEAQ come from the germline V gene (reference sequence). J was trimmed by 0 bases and V by 5 bases; bases with no gene match: 5. The CDR3 spells CASSGTGPSSYNSPLHF. The CDR3 DNA is TGTGCCAGCAGCGGGACAGGGCCAAGCTCCTATAATTCACCCCTCCACTTT.

V and J are TRBV6-1 and TRBJ1-1; a possible D gene is TRBD1 (5 bases). With 1 base removed from V and 4 bases from J, the gap between germline ends came to 7 bases. The CDR3 loop spans 13 amino acids. Germline values: CDR1 MNHNS, CDR2 SASEGT. Here the CDR3 reads CASSEGRVTEAFF. The CDR3 nucleotides read TGTGCCAGCAGTGAAGGCAGGGTCACTGAAGCTTTCTTT.